The subject of this entry is one T cell receptor beta chain. Its specificity is not known. The data derive from a study of blood T cells in healthy people across ages. Overall study findings and caveats: CMV status of donors was not determined, possibly confounding expanded clonotype changes.

Combining a sample-barcoded 5' primer with a J-beta primer mix, a second PCR ran for 7 to 11 cycles. All samples gave at least 2.5 million CDR3-containing paired-end reads. TCRdb ran MiXCR on the 5' RACE reads and lists one entry per CDR3 protein. The table has some 1 million distinct CDR3 sequences, 35% to 55% seen once. Sequencing was done on a sample of blood. The clonotype was recovered from a woman aged 60-70 years in good health.

This CDR3 is CASSLKERVVGEQFF. For the CDR3, the DNA is TGTGCCAGCAGCTTAAAGGAAAGGGTTGTGGGTGAGCAGTTCTTC. The rearrangement uses TRBV7-9 and TRBJ2-1; D call uncertain. CDR1 and CDR2 from the germline V gene are SEHNR and FQNEAQ (reference sequence). Trimming left V 2 bases short and J 9 bases short, with 17 bases between. The CDR3 is 15 residues long.